This TCR beta chain was sequenced for a study of blood T cell repertoires in COVID-19. About the study: The United States, Italy and Spain supplied acute and convalescent COVID-19 samples. T cells, B-cell-depleted T cells, or PBMCs provided the cDNA or gDNA that served as material.

Germline CDR1 and CDR2: LGHNA and YNFKEQ. This CDR3 has 17 residues. The V and J ends lost 6 bases and 0 bases, in that order; junction bases with no gene match: 6. Authors' analysis steps: Amplification with reference gene primers provided the estimates of nucleated cell counts. Sequenced by immunoSEQ multiplex PCR; TCRdb stores in-frame clones only, minus some. That table is the source of V, J and clone size, and D and trimming were worked out from the DNA. The table shows approximately 90,000 clones, with 72% occurring only once. The sequence was obtained from a woman aged 80 or older with acute or convalescent COVID-19. This chain uses TRBV4-2 with TRBJ2-6; 9 bases fit TRBD1. The sample consisted of peripheral blood. The chain's CDR3 is CASSSGQGSSGANVLTF. For the CDR3, the DNA is TGTGCCAGCAGTTCGGGACAGGGAAGCTCTGGGGCCAACGTCCTGACTTTC.